This passage covers 12 T cell receptor beta chains from one sample sequenced in a study of tumor T cells in aggressive B-cell lymphoma. Profiled with immunoSEQ multiplex PCR; TCRdb holds only in-frame clones, not every one. The repertoire holds about 4,600 clones, with roughly 80% as singletons. Input material: tumor tissue. The receptors were gathered from an adult with diffuse large B cell lymphoma.

The V call is TRBV28, the J call TRBJ2-5; 7 positions agree with TRBD2. Judging by the DNA end, TRBJ2-7 fits better; the J call may be wrong. The CDR3 extends over 17 amino acids. Germline loops: CDR1 MDHEN, CDR2 SYDVKM. CDR3 amino acids: CASSVGEGRARMYEQYF. CDR3 in DNA: TGTGCCAGCAGTGTGGGGGAGGGGAGGGCCCGAATGTACGAGCAGTACTTC.

This sequence joins TRBV27 and TRBJ2-3; TRBD2 matches at 10 bases. There are 15 residues in the CDR3. V lost 2 bases to trimming and J lost 1 base; unmatched junction nucleotides: 0. Germline CDR1 reads MNHEY; CDR2 reads SMNVEV (reference sequence). The CDR3 loop is CASSLLAGGTDTQYF. The CDR3 DNA reads as TGTGCCAGCAGTTTACTAGCGGGGGGCACAGATACGCAGTATTTT.

The J gene is TRBJ2-7, the V gene TRBV9; the D gene is possibly TRBD1 (6 bases). There are 12 residues in the CDR3. Trimming left V 3 bases short and J 6 bases short, with 10 bases between. Germline assignment: CDR1 SGDLS and CDR2 YYNGEE. The chain's CDR3 is CASSDQGSEQYF. CDR3 coding DNA: TGTGCCAGCAGCGACCAGGGGAGCGAGCAGTACTTC. Based on the CDR3 plus reference TRBV9 and TRBJ2-7, the full variable domain is DSGVTQTPKHLITATGQRVTLRCSPRSGDLSVYWYQQSLDQGLQFLIQYYNGEERAKGNILERFSAQQFPDLHSELNLSSLELGDSALYFCASSDQGSEQYFGPGTRLTVT.

The table lists this clone with a count of one. Other DNA sequences within the sample encode an identical CDR3. The chain couples TRBV19 to TRBJ2-7; TRBD1 agrees at 8 bases. The germline gives CDR1 LNHDA, CDR2 SQIVND (reference sequence). The CDR3 is 15 amino acids. V shed 3 bases and J 4 bases; nucleotides not matched to a gene: 8. The CDR3 loop reads CASSIGRTGFYEQYF. DNA of the CDR3: TGTGCCAGTAGTATCGGAAGGACAGGGTTTTACGAGCAGTACTTC.

The chain recombines TRBV28 with TRBJ1-4; D perhaps matches TRBD1 (6 bases). The germline V gene has CDR1 MDHEN and CDR2 SYDVKM. The CDR3 has 14 amino acids. V was pared by 7 bases and J by 0 bases, with 9 bases between. The CDR3 DNA is TGTGCCAGCAACACAGGGTCAACTAATGAAAAACTGTTTTTT. This gives the protein CASNTGSTNEKLFF.

The chain uses TRBV27 and TRBJ1-1; TRBD1 matches 7 bases. The germline CDR1 and CDR2 sequences are MNHEY and SMNVEV (reference sequence). With V trimmed by 5 bases and J by 4 bases, 10 bases remained unmatched. The CDR3 has 15 residues. CDR3 amino acids: CASSQYRDSPTEAFF. The CDR3 region has the DNA TGTGCCAGCAGTCAGTACCGGGACAGCCCCACTGAAGCTTTCTTT.

This chain uses TRBV2 with TRBJ2-3; D ambiguous. The CDR3 spans 15 residues. Germline CDR1 and CDR2: SNHLY and FYNNEI. V was clipped by 7 bases and J by 3 bases, with 17 bases between them. DNA of the CDR3: TGTGCCAGCATAAGACTCAGAGCCGAGACAGATACGCAGTATTTT. As protein: CASIRLRAETDTQYF.

This rearrangement joins TRBV19 to TRBJ1-5; 10 nucleotides line up with TRBD1. The V gene's germline CDR1 is LNHDA and CDR2 SQIVND (reference sequence). The junction had 9 bases not matched to a gene; V was cut back by 5 bases and J by 2 bases. This CDR3 is 17 amino acids long. CDR3 residues: CASSADRGQKGNQPQHF. The CDR3 DNA sequence: TGTGCCAGTAGTGCCGACAGGGGGCAGAAGGGCAATCAGCCCCAGCATTTT.

This chain links TRBV5-6 with TRBJ1-1; 9 bases match TRBD1. The CDR3 contains 13 residues. Germline trimming cut 4 bases from V and 6 bases from J; bases unmatched to any gene: 4. Germline assignment: CDR1 SGHDT and CDR2 YYEEEE. For the CDR3, the DNA is TGTGCCAGCAGCCGGACAGGGGAAGCTGAAGCTTTCTTT. It is translated as CASSRTGEAEAFF.

This chain uses TRBV19 with TRBJ1-5; D not certain. The CDR3 consists of 17 residues. CDR1 is LNHDA and CDR2 is SQIVND in the germline V gene (reference sequence). The V end lost 2 bases, the J end lost 2 bases, and 16 bases lay between the germline ends. The DNA of the CDR3 is TGTGCCAGTAGTATAAGCGAGCTCCTATTGGGCAATCAGCCCCAGCATTTT. Its translation: CASSISELLLGNQPQHF.

The genes are TRBV28 and TRBJ2-6; TRBD2 might be the D (5 bases). CDR1 and CDR2 (germline): MDHEN, SYDVKM. V shed 7 bases and J shed 2 bases, with 18 bases lying between them. The length of the CDR3 is 17 residues. The CDR3 sequence: CASTPGEGRAGANVLTF. The CDR3 DNA is TGTGCCAGCACCCCTGGTGAAGGGCGGGCTGGGGCCAACGTCCTGACTTTC. Full variable domain (outside the CDR3, taken from reference TRBV28 and TRBJ2-6): DVKVTQSSRYLVKRTGEKVFLECVQDMDHENMFWYRQDPGLGLRLIYFSYDVKMKEKGDIPEGYSVSREKKERFSLILESASTNQTSMYLCASTPGEGRAGANVLTFGAGSRLTVL.

V usage is TRBV28 and J usage is TRBJ1-2, with D perhaps TRBD1 (6 bases). This CDR3 contains 14 residues. Per the germline V gene, CDR1 is MDHEN and CDR2 is SYDVKM. V was trimmed by 5 bases and J by 3 bases, leaving 13 bases between them. CDR3 in amino acids: CASSAPQGHYGYTF. For the CDR3, the DNA is TGTGCCAGCAGTGCCCCACAGGGACACTATGGCTACACCTTC.